One T cell receptor beta chain is described in this entry. The data are from a study of blood T cell repertoires in COVID-19. As for the study in general: Researchers got acute and convalescent COVID-19 samples from the United States, Italy and Spain. PBMCs, B-cell-depleted T cells, or T cells were the source of the cDNA or gDNA that made up the material.

Enrolled during active infection, Seattle patients were then followed longitudinally. Authors' data handling: Estimates of nucleated cell counts were drawn from the amplification of reference gene primers. Here immunoSEQ multiplex PCR was the method, and the copy in TCRdb shows in-frame clones only, minus some. D and trimming were read from the DNA, whereas the V and J calls and clone size are those reported in that table. The table lists about 80,000 clones, over 75% of them singletons. CDR3 length: 15 residues. Germline CDR1 is SGDLS and CDR2 is YYNGEE. The V segment lost 3 bases and the J segment 7 bases; nucleotides outside the gene matches: 8.

The source is a man aged 50 or older with COVID-19, enrolled during active disease. V usage is TRBV9 and J usage is TRBJ1-5, with 9 bases fitting TRBD1. Sequencing input: peripheral blood. CDR3 in amino acids: CASSADGTGKQPQHF. CDR3 nucleotide sequence: TGTGCCAGCAGCGCCGATGGGACAGGGAAACAGCCCCAGCATTTT.